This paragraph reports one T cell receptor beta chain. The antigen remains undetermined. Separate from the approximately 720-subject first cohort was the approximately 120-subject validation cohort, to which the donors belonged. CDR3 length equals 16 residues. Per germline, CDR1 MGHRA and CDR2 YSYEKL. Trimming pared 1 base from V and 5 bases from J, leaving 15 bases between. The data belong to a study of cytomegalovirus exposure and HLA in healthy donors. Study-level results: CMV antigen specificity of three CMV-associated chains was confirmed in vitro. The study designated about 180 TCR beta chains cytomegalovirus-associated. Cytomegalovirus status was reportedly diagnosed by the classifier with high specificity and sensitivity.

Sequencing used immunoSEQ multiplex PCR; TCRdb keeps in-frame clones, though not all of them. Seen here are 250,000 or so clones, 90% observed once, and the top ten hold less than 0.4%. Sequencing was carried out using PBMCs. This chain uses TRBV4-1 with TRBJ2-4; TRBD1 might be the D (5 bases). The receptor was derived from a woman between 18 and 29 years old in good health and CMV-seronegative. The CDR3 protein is CASSQGGFGYENIQYF. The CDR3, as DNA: TGCGCCAGCAGCCAAGGGGGCTTCGGGTACGAAAACATTCAGTACTTC.